This entry describes one T cell receptor (beta chain). Repertoires were generated with immunoSEQ multiplex PCR, while TCRdb's copy carries only in-frame clones and drops some. The profile shows around 25,000 clones, roughly nine tenths of them singletons. The sample comes from a study of blood T cell repertoires in COVID-19. Study in general: COVID-19 samples, acute and convalescent, were from the United States, Italy and Spain. The analysed material was cDNA or gDNA that came from T cells, B-cell-depleted T cells, or PBMCs.

The CDR3 has 16 residues. The V and J ends lost 0 bases and 1 base respectively, with 13 bases between them. CDR1 is SGHRS and CDR2 is YFSETQ in the germline V gene. The chain uses TRBV5-1 and TRBJ1-1, with D perhaps matching TRBD1 (6 bases). The sequence derives from a man between 65 and 85 years old with acute or convalescent COVID-19. The sample was peripheral blood. CDR3 amino acids: CASSLVYSRGNTEAFF. The DNA of the CDR3 is TGCGCCAGCAGCTTGGTGTACAGCAGGGGGAACACTGAAGCTTTCTTT. The entire variable domain, with the rest obtained from reference TRBV5-1 and TRBJ1-1, is as follows: KAGVTQTPRYLIKTRGQQVTLSCSPISGHRSVSWYQQTPGQGLQFLFEYFSETQRNKGNFPGRFSGRQFSNSRSEMNVSTLELGDSALYLCASSLVYSRGNTEAFFGQGTRLTVV.